The T cell receptor beta chain under discussion was sequenced for a study of T cell repertoires in cytomegalovirus infection. Looking at the study overall: Researchers turned to recently identified HLA-C-restricted CMV epitopes as well as well-studied HLA-B-restricted ones.

With respect to this clonotype: Its antigen is undetermined.

TCRdb itself ran the reads through MiXCR, one entry per CDR3 protein. Here the sample spans 830,000 or so distinct CDR3 sequences, approximately 32% being singletons. Specimen: cultured CD8+ T cells from PBMCs, collected from culture after CMV antigen stimulation. The source of this sequence is a human donor in good health (CMV status not recorded). Some clones in this sample may be carry-over from other donors' samples.

Here the CDR3 DNA reads TGTGCCACCAGCAGAGATCGGTGGCCCTCTAAAAACATTCAGTACTTC. Translation: CATSRDRWPSKNIQYF. The chain carries TRBV15 and TRBJ2-4, with unresolved D. Trimming removed 0 bases at V and 4 bases at J, with 13 bases between. The CDR3 has 16 amino acids. CDR1 LNHNV and CDR2 YYDKDF come from the germline V gene (reference sequence).